The clone carrying this T cell receptor (beta chain) has just a few counts. Its specificity is not known. Molecular barcoding with unique molecular identifiers was used for the TCRbeta library. From the PCR reads, TCRdb called clonotypes with MiXCR, one entry per CDR3 protein. The sample lists a few hundred thousand distinct CDR3 sequences; more than 20% were seen once. This record belongs to a study of T-cell reconstitution after alpha-beta-depleted transplantation in children. The study, taken as a whole, reports: T cells produced anew were the main source of T-cell counts and diversity one year after transplant.

The receptor was derived from a boy under two years old with Wiskott-Aldrich syndrome, due to receive a stem cell transplant. The sequences come from PBMCs, collected before TCRalphabeta/CD19-depleted stem cell transplant.

In DNA, the CDR3 is TGTGCCAGCAGTTCGGGACTAGCGGAGGAAGAGACCCAGTACTTC. Amino acid sequence: CASSSGLAEEETQYF. The V and J genes are TRBV12-3 or TRBV12-4 and TRBJ2-5, with 11 positions matching TRBD2. V lost 4 bases and J lost 3; bases outside the gene matches: 4. This CDR3 is built from 15 residues.